The 14 T cell receptor beta chains below were found in one sample sequenced in a study of beta chain features in type 1 diabetes. Study-wide findings and caveats: People with Type 1 diabetes carried modestly yet significantly shorter TCRB CDR3s in all four CD4+ subsets.

These receptors lack a known antigen. Expressed TCRB transcripts got sequenced, as all isolated RNA was reverse transcribed. Sequencing used immunoSEQ multiplex PCR; TCRdb keeps in-frame clones, though not all of them. Of around 600,000 clones in the sample, roughly 12% are singletons; the top ten hold around 0.12%. The sequencing sample was made of naive CD4+ T cells from blood. The origin of the receptors is a man aged 30 to 45 with type 1 diabetes.

This clone was detected a few times. This chain links TRBV5-1 with TRBJ1-4; no reliable D call. V lost 2 bases to trimming and J lost 6 bases, with 8 bases between them. There are 13 residues in the CDR3. Per germline, CDR1 SGHRS and CDR2 YFSETQ. CDR3 bases: TGCGCCAGCAGCTTTACGCGGGATGAAAAACTGTTTTTT. Translating gives CASSFTRDEKLFF.

There are a few counts of this clone. The chain combines TRBV6-5 with TRBJ2-7; D gene unclear. The CDR3 runs to 12 residues. The germline V gene encodes CDR1 MNHEY and CDR2 SVGAGI. Trimming removed 4 bases from V and 3 bases from J, with 7 bases in between. CDR3 bases: TGTGCCAGCAGTTCCAAGCGCTACGAGCAGTACTTC. It codes for CASSSKRYEQYF.

The chain couples TRBV29-1 to TRBJ2-4; 8 bases are a match to TRBD1. The V segment lost 4 bases and the J segment 6 bases; nucleotides outside the gene matches: 8. This CDR3 region has 14 residues. Germline V gene data show CDR1 as SQVTM and CDR2 as ANQGSEA. Here the CDR3 DNA reads TGCAGCGTTGCCGGGACAGGAGGTGGAAACATTCAGTACTTC. This gives the protein CSVAGTGGGNIQYF.

Only a few counts were recorded for this clone. This sequence joins TRBV9 and TRBJ2-3; TRBD2 matches at 9 bases. The CDR3 loop spans 16 amino acids. The V and J ends lost 4 bases and 2 bases, in that order; junction bases with no gene match: 8. Germline CDR1 SGDLS, CDR2 YYNGEE. The CDR3 here is CASSPRLAADTDTQYF. CDR3 nucleotide sequence: TGTGCCAGCAGCCCCCGACTAGCGGCAGACACAGATACGCAGTATTTT.

V gene TRBV2 combines with J gene TRBJ2-1; TRBD1 matches at 10 bases. J was trimmed by 4 bases and V by 7 bases; bases with no gene match: 10. The CDR3 contains 16 residues. In germline, CDR1 is SNHLY, CDR2 FYNNEI. CDR3 in amino acids: CASIPPGDRGYNEQFF. The CDR3 DNA sequence: TGTGCCAGCATTCCACCAGGGGACAGGGGTTACAATGAGCAGTTCTTC.

There are a few counts of this clone. The V gene is TRBV7-2, the J gene TRBJ2-1; D gene unclear. Germline-derived CDR1 and CDR2 are SGHTA and FQGNSA. Trimming took 1 base from V and 2 from J, leaving 9 bases between them. The CDR3 spans 15 residues. The CDR3 DNA reads as TGTGCCAGCAGCTTAGGGCAGTCGGCCTACAATGAGCAGTTCTTC. Its translation is CASSLGQSAYNEQFF.

A remark on this clone: This same CDR3 is encoded by further DNA sequences in the sample. This chain joins TRBV7-9 and TRBJ2-5; TRBD2 matches at 7 bases. The CDR3 is 13 residues long. Losses at the gene ends were 5 bases for V and 2 bases for J; bases not matched to a gene: 2. Germline V gives CDR1 SEHNR, CDR2 FQNEAQ (reference sequence). The CDR3, as DNA: TGTGCCAGCAGCCGGGGACTACAAGAGACCCAGTACTTC. As protein: CASSRGLQETQYF. The full variable domain, rest sourced from reference TRBV7-9 and TRBJ2-5, is DTGVSQNPRHKITKRGQNVTFRCDPISEHNRLYWYRQTLGQGPEFLTYFQNEAQLEKSRLLSDRFSAERPKGSFSTLEIQRTEQGDSAMYLCASSRGLQETQYFGPGTRLLVL.

The chain employs TRBV4-3 and TRBJ2-3; D is ambiguous. The CDR3 consists of 18 residues. V shed 0 bases and J shed 0 bases, with 16 bases lying between them. Germline assignment: CDR1 LGHNA and CDR2 YSLEER. DNA for the CDR3: TGCGCCAGCAGCCAAGATCTCGGCACAGTCCCTAGCACAGATACGCAGTATTTT. It is translated as CASSQDLGTVPSTDTQYF.

The genes are TRBV30 and TRBJ1-4, with a tentative D call TRBD1 (5 bases). Germline V gene data show CDR1 as GTSNPN and CDR2 as SVGIG (reference sequence). The CDR3 runs 15 residues. Trimming removed 1 base from V and 4 bases from J, with 13 bases in between. The CDR3 protein is CAWSAMGRVNEKLFF. For the CDR3, the DNA is TGTGCCTGGAGTGCTATGGGGCGGGTTAATGAAAAACTGTTTTTT.

This clone was detected only a few times. The chain employs TRBV7-9 and TRBJ1-2; D unresolved. The V gene lost 5 bases and the J gene lost 8 bases, with 15 bases spanning the gap. Per germline, CDR1 SEHNR and CDR2 FQNEAQ (reference sequence). This CDR3 region has 13 residues. This CDR3 is CASSVQELEGYTF. CDR3 bases: TGTGCCAGCAGCGTTCAGGAGCTGGAGGGCTACACCTTC. The full variable domain, in which reference TRBV7-9 and TRBJ1-2 provide the parts outside the CDR3, is DTGVSQNPRHKITKRGQNVTFRCDPISEHNRLYWYRQTLGQGPEFLTYFQNEAQLEKSRLLSDRFSAERPKGSFSTLEIQRTEQGDSAMYLCASSVQELEGYTFGSGTRLTVV.

V and J are TRBV7-6 and TRBJ1-4, with D maybe TRBD1 (5 bases). Germline CDR1 is SGHVS and CDR2 is FNYEAQ. This CDR3 spans 14 amino acids. V was clipped by 5 bases and J by 5 bases, with 12 bases between them. CDR3 DNA sequence: TGTGCCAGCAGCCGTGCCGGGGGAAATGAAAAACTGTTTTTT. Its translation: CASSRAGGNEKLFF.

V usage is TRBV10-3 and J usage is TRBJ2-1; perhaps TRBD2 as D (6 bases). V dropped 4 bases and J dropped 6 bases, with 10 bases sitting between them. Germline CDR1 reads ENHRY; CDR2 reads SYGVKD. The CDR3 is 13 amino acids. CDR3 DNA: TGTGCCATCAGTGCTGGGACTTTCAATGAGCAGTTCTTC. Its translation: CAISAGTFNEQFF.

V and J are TRBV5-1 and TRBJ1-1; the D is unclear. The ends were cut back, 1 base at V and 1 base at J, with 5 bases in the middle. Germline V gene data show CDR1 as SGHRS and CDR2 as YFSETQ. The CDR3 totals 13 residues. The CDR3 bases are TGCGCCAGCAGCTTGAGTTGGAACACTGAAGCTTTCTTT. Translation gives CASSLSWNTEAFF.

This clone was recorded a few times. The sample carries other DNA sequences with the same CDR3. The CDR3 protein is CASSFRDTYEQYF. Here the CDR3 DNA reads TGTGCCAGCAGCTTCCGGGACACCTACGAGCAGTACTTC. The genes are TRBV7-9 and TRBJ2-7, with a possible D match to TRBD1 (6 bases). The V and J ends lost 3 bases and 2 bases respectively, with 8 bases between them. Germline lookup yields CDR1 SEHNR and CDR2 FQNEAQ (reference sequence). This CDR3 has 13 residues.